Listed here are 14 T cell receptor beta chains from one sample, sequenced in a study of shared clonotypes between healthy human individuals. Only in-frame clones appear in the TCRdb table, and some are missing; sequencing was by immunoSEQ multiplex PCR. Among millions of clones listed, less than 95% were seen once. CD45RO negativity and positive selection for CCR7 defined naive CD8 cells, a population that excluded terminally differentiated effector memory CD45RA+ cells. The sample was naive CD8+ T cells sorted from blood. These receptors originate from a young man in good health.

This chain joins TRBV11-2 and TRBJ1-2; D gene ambiguous. From germline, CDR1 is SGHAT and CDR2 FQNNGV. The CDR3 has 17 residues. Trimming took 5 bases from V and 0 from J, leaving 19 bases between them. The CDR3 nucleotides read TGTGCCAGCAGCCAACAAAGGAACATTCTCCCTAACTATGGCTACACCTTC. It encodes CASSQQRNILPNYGYTF.

This chain uses TRBV7-2 with TRBJ1-1, with D perhaps matching TRBD1 (6 bases). Trimming shortened V by 3 bases and J by 7 bases, and 18 bases separated the two germline ends. This CDR3 has 15 amino acids. Germline loops: CDR1 SGHTA, CDR2 FQGNSA. The CDR3 DNA follows: TGTGCCAGCAGCTTTAACCCACAGGGACTTTTTGAAGCTTTCTTT. It translates to CASSFNPQGLFEAFF.

Only one count was recorded for this clone. The chain recombines TRBV5-1 with TRBJ2-7, with D perhaps TRBD1 (6 bases). V was cut by 6 bases and J by 0 bases, with 13 bases left in between. The CDR3 runs to 14 residues. CDR1 SGHRS and CDR2 YFSETQ come from the germline V gene. CDR3 in DNA: TGCGCCAGCACCCCTACAGGGCTCTCCTACGAGCAGTACTTC. Encoded protein: CASTPTGLSYEQYF.

This clone was seen just once. CDR3 nucleotides: TGCGCCAGCAGCCTCACAGAGGGGGTTGAAGCTTTCTTT. Its translation: CASSLTEGVEAFF. The chain is built from TRBV5-1 and TRBJ1-1; a weak D match, TRBD1 (6 bases). Trimming cost V 4 bases and J 7 bases, with 14 bases left between them. The CDR3 sequence is 13 residues long. Germline CDR1 reads SGHRS; CDR2 reads YFSETQ.

With respect to this clone: At one of its ends the junction is not consistent with the germline gene, which may arise from a read error. The chain recombines TRBV20-1 with TRBJ1-4; D unclear. The germline CDR1 and CDR2 sequences are DFQATT and SNEGSKA (reference sequence). The CDR3 is made up of 11 amino acids. The CDR3 reads CSAETGPPGLF. CDR3 bases: TGCAGCGCAGAAACCGGGCCCCCGGGTCTTTTT.

With regard to this clone: The same CDR3 arises from other DNA sequences in this sample as well. The chain recombines TRBV5-1 with TRBJ1-1, with D maybe TRBD1 (5 bases). Germline V CDR1 and CDR2: SGHRS, YFSETQ. The V and J ends lost 1 base and 1 base respectively, with 8 bases between them. The CDR3 runs to 14 residues. In DNA, the CDR3 is TGCGCCAGCAGCTTGTTCGGGACGAACACTGAAGCTTTCTTT. As protein: CASSLFGTNTEAFF.

The chain links TRBV15 to TRBJ1-1, with 7 bases matching TRBD1. Germline trimming cut 3 bases from V and 5 bases from J; bases unmatched to any gene: 3. Germline V gene sequence: CDR1 LNHNV, CDR2 YYDKDF (reference sequence). CDR3 size: 13 residues. The CDR3 reads CATSSLTGTEAFF. CDR3 nucleotide sequence: TGTGCCACCAGCAGTCTGACAGGGACTGAAGCTTTCTTT.

The J gene is TRBJ2-2, the V gene TRBV29-1; TRBD2 aligns across 10 bases. Germline loops: CDR1 SQVTM, CDR2 ANQGSEA. The V segment lost 2 bases and the J segment 8 bases; nucleotides outside the gene matches: 8. The CDR3 consists of 15 residues. The CDR3 is CSVESASGSAGELFF. CDR3 DNA: TGCAGCGTTGAATCGGCTAGCGGGAGTGCGGGGGAGCTGTTTTTT.

This chain uses TRBV27 with TRBJ1-5; D is perhaps TRBD1 (6 bases). CDR3 length: 15 amino acids. Trimming took off 1 base at V and 6 bases at J, with 13 bases between the two ends. Germline V gives CDR1 MNHEY, CDR2 SMNVEV (reference sequence). CDR3 sequence: CASSLLVGGGQPQHF. Here the CDR3 DNA reads TGTGCCAGCAGTTTATTGGTAGGGGGAGGTCAGCCCCAGCATTTT.

V gene TRBV6-1 combines with J gene TRBJ2-7; TRBD2 aligns across 8 bases. Germline V CDR1 and CDR2: MNHNS, SASEGT. The length of the CDR3 is 16 residues. J gave up 6 bases and V 0 bases, and 10 bases lay outside the gene matches. CDR3 protein: CASSEALRAGVGEQYF. For the CDR3, the DNA is TGTGCCAGCAGTGAAGCGCTTCGAGCGGGGGTAGGCGAGCAGTACTTC.

This clone was recorded only once. The chain has TRBV5-4 and TRBJ2-2; D may match TRBD1 or TRBD2 (5 bases each). CDR3 length: 14 amino acids. CDR1 and CDR2 (germline): SGHNT, YYREEE (reference sequence). V gave up 2 bases and J gave up 6 bases, with 11 bases separating them. The CDR3 spells CASSFQWGSGELFF. The CDR3 DNA reads as TGTGCCAGCAGCTTCCAATGGGGGTCCGGGGAGCTGTTTTTT.

A remark on this clone: Other DNA sequences in the sample encode the same CDR3. The CDR3 reads CASSPGSYGYTF. DNA for the CDR3: TGTGCCAGTAGTCCGGGGAGCTATGGCTACACCTTC. This chain uses TRBV19 with TRBJ1-2; D is undetermined. This CDR3 spans 12 amino acids. Trimming removed 5 bases from V and 4 bases from J, with 8 bases in between. Germline V lookup: CDR1 LNHDA, CDR2 SQIVND (reference sequence).

The CDR3 spells CASSLFSGGSYIYEQYF. In DNA form, the CDR3 reads TGTGCCAGCAGTTTATTCTCCGGGGGTTCATATATCTACGAGCAGTACTTC. The gene calls are TRBV28 and TRBJ2-7; TRBD2 might be the D (6 bases). Between the trimmed V and J ends, which lost 1 base and 3 bases, there was a span of 19 bases. The CDR3 length is 17 residues. Looked up from germline, CDR1 is MDHEN and CDR2 is SYDVKM. The variable domain in full, completed from reference TRBV28 and TRBJ2-7, reads DVKVTQSSRYLVKRTGEKVFLECVQDMDHENMFWYRQDPGLGLRLIYFSYDVKMKEKGDIPEGYSVSREKKERFSLILESASTNQTSMYLCASSLFSGGSYIYEQYFGPGTRLTVT.

The J gene is TRBJ2-2, the V gene TRBV5-4; D is unresolved. This CDR3 comprises 12 residues. V was shortened by 2 bases and J by 4 bases, with 3 bases between the two germline ends. Germline loops: CDR1 SGHNT, CDR2 YYREEE (reference sequence). The CDR3 sequence is CASSFLTGELFF. CDR3 DNA: TGTGCCAGCAGCTTCCTCACCGGGGAGCTGTTTTTT. The whole variable domain, filled in from reference TRBV5-4 and TRBJ2-2, reads ETGVTQSPTHLIKTRGQQVTLRCSSQSGHNTVSWYQQALGQGPQFIFQYYREEENGRGNFPPRFSGLQFPNYSSELNVNALELDDSALYLCASSFLTGELFFGEGSRLTVL.